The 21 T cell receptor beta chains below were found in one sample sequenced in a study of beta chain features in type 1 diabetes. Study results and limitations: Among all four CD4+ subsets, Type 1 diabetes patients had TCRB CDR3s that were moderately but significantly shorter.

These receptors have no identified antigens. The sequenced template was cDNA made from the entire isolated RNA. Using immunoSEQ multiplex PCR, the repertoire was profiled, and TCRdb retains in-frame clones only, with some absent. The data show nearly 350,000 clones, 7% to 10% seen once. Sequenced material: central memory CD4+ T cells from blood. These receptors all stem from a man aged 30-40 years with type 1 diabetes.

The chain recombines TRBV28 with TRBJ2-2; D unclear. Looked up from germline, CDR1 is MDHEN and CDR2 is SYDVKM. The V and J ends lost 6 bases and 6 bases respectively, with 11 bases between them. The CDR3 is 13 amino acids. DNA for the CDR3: TGTGCCAGCAGATTGGATTGGGCCGGGGAGCTGTTTTTT. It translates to CASRLDWAGELFF.

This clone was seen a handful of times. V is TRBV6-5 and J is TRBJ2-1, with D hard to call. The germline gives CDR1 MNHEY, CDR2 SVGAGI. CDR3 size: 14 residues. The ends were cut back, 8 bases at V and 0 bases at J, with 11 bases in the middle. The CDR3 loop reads CASGLQGSYNEQFF. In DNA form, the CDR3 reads TGTGCCAGCGGCCTTCAAGGCTCCTACAATGAGCAGTTCTTC.

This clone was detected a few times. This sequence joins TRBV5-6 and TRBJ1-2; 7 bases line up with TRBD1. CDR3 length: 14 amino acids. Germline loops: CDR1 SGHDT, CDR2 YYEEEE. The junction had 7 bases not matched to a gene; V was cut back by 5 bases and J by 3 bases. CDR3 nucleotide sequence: TGTGCCAGCAGAACAGGGGAGTTCTACTATGGCTACACCTTC. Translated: CASRTGEFYYGYTF.

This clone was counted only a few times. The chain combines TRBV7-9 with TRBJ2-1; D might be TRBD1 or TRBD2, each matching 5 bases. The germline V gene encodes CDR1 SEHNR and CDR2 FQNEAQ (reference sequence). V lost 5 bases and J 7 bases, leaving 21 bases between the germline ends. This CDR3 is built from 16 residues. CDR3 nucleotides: TGTGCCAGCAGCCGGGGACCCGACAGCTTTGGAAATGAGCAGTTCTTC. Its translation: CASSRGPDSFGNEQFF.

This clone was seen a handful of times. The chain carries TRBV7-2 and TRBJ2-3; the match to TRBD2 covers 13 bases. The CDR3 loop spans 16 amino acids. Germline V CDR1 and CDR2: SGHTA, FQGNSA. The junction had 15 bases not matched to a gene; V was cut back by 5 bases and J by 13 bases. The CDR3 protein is CASSPGLAGFPRREYF. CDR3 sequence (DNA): TGTGCCAGCAGCCCGGGACTAGCGGGGTTCCCGAGGCGTGAGTATTTT.

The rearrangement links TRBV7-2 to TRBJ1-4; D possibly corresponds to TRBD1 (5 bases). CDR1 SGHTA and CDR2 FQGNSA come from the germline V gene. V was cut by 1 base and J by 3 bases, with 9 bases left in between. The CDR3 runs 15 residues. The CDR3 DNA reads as TGTGCCAGCAGCTTAGGTCAGGGTGCTAATGAAAAACTGTTTTTT. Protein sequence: CASSLGQGANEKLFF.

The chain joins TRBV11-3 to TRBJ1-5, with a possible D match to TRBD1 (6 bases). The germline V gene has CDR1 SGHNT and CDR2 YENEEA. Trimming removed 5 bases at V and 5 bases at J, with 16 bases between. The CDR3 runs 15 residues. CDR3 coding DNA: TGTGCCAGCAGCATAAGTTTGACAGGCGATCAGCCCCAGCATTTT. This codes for CASSISLTGDQPQHF. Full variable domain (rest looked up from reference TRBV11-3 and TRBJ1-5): EAGVVQSPRYKIIEKKQPVAFWCNPISGHNTLYWYLQNLGQGPELLIRYENEEAVDDSQLPKDRFSAERLKGVDSTLKIQPAELGDSAVYLCASSISLTGDQPQHFGDGTRLSIL.

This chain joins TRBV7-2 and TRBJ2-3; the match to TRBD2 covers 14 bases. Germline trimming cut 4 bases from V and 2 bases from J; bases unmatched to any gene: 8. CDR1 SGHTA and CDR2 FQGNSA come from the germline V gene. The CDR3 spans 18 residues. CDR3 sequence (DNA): TGTGCCAGCAGCTGGGAAAGGGGACTAGCGGGGGCCACAGATACGCAGTATTTT. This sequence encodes CASSWERGLAGATDTQYF.

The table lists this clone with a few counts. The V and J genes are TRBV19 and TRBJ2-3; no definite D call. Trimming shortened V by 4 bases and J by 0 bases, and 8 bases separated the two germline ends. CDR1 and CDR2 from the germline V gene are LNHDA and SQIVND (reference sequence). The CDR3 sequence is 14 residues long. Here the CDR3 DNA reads TGTGCCAGTAGTAGGTTCGGGAGCACAGATACGCAGTATTTT. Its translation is CASSRFGSTDTQYF.

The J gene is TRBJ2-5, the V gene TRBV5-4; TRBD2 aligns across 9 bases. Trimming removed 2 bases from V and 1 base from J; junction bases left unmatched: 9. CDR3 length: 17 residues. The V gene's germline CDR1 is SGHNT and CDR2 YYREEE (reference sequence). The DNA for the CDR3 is TGTGCCAGCAGCTTCAAGGGGGGTAGCGGGGGCCAAGAGACCCAGTACTTC. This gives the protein CASSFKGGSGGQETQYF.

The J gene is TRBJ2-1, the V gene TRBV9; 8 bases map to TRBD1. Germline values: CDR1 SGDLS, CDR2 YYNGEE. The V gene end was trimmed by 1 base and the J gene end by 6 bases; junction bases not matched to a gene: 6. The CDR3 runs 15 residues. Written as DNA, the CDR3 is TGTGCCAGCAGCGTAACAACAGGGGGTGGCAATGAGCAGTTCTTC. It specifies CASSVTTGGGNEQFF.

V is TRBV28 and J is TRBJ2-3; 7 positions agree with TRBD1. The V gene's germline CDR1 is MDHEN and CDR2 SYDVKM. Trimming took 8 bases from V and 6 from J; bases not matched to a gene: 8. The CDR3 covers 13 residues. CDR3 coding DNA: TGTGCCAGCCGCGCAGGGGGAAGGGATACGCAGTATTTT. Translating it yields CASRAGGRDTQYF.

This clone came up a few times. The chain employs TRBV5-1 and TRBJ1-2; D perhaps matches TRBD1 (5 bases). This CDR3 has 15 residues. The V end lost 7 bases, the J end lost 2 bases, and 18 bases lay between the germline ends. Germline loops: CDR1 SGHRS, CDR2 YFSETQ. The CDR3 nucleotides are TGCGCCAGCCCTCTTGGGGCGTCCTCCAACTATGGCTACACCTTC. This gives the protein CASPLGASSNYGYTF.

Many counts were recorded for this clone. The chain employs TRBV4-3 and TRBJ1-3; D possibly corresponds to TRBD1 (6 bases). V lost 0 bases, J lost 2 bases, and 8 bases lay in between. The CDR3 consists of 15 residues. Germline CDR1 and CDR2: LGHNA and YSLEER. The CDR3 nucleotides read TGCGCCAGCAGCCAAGAATCAGGGGCTGGAAACACCATATATTTT. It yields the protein CASSQESGAGNTIYF.

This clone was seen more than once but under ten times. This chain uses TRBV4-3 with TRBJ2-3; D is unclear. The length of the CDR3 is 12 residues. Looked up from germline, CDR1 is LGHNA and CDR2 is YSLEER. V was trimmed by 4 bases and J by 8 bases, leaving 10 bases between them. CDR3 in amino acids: CASSLSGGTQYF. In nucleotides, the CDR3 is TGCGCCAGCAGCCTGAGTGGCGGTACGCAGTATTTT.

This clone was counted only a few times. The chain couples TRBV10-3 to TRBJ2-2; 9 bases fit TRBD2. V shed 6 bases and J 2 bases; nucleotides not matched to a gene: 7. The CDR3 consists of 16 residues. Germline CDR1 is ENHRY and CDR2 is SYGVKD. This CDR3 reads CAISASGAPNTGELFF. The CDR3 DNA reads TGTGCCATCAGCGCTAGCGGGGCCCCAAACACCGGGGAGCTGTTTTTT.

This chain's CDR3 is CASSYGQGPSPLHF. DNA for the CDR3: TGCGCCAGCAGCTACGGACAGGGACCCTCACCCCTCCACTTT. V and J are TRBV5-1 and TRBJ1-6; 8 nucleotides agree with TRBD1. V shed 3 bases and J 10 bases; nucleotides not matched to a gene: 6. The CDR3 has 14 residues. Germline CDR1 reads SGHRS; CDR2 reads YFSETQ.

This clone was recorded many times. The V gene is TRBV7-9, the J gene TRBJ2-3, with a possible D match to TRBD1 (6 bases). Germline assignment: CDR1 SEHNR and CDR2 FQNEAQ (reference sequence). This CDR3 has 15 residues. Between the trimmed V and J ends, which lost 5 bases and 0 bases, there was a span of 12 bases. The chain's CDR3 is CASSRDISSTDTQYF. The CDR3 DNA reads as TGTGCCAGCAGCCGGGACATCTCTAGCACAGATACGCAGTATTTT.

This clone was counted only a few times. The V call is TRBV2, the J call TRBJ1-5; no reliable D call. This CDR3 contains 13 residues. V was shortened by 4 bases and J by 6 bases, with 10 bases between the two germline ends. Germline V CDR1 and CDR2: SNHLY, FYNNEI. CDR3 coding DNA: TGTGCCAGCAGTGCGGAGGACGGTCAGCCCCAGCATTTT. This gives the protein CASSAEDGQPQHF. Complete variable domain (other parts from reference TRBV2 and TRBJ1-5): EPEVTQTPSHQVTQMGQEVILRCVPISNHLYFYWYRQILGQKVEFLVSFYNNEISEKSEIFDDQFSVERPDGSNFTLKIRSTKLEDSAMYFCASSAEDGQPQHFGDGTRLSIL.

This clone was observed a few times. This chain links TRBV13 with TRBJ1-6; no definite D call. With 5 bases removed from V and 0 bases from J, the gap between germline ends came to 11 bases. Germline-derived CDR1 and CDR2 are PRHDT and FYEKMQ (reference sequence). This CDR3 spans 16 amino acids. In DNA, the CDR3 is TGTGCCAGCAGCCTTAGAGGGAGCTCCTATAATTCACCCCTCCACTTT. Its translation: CASSLRGSSYNSPLHF.

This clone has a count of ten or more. The CDR3 loop is CASSYKASGANVLTF. CDR3 sequence (DNA): TGTGCCAGCAGCTACAAGGCTTCTGGGGCCAACGTCCTGACTTTC. The rearrangement joins TRBV7-2 to TRBJ2-6; D unclear. CDR1 and CDR2 from the germline V gene are SGHTA and FQGNSA. This CDR3 is built from 15 residues. V lost 4 bases and J lost 1, with 8 bases in between. The whole variable domain, filled in from reference TRBV7-2 and TRBJ2-6, reads GAGVSQSPSNKVTEKGKDVELRCDPISGHTALYWYRQSLGQGLEFLIYFQGNSAPDKSGLPSDRFSAERTGGSVSTLTIQRTQQEDSAVYLCASSYKASGANVLTFGAGSRLTVL.